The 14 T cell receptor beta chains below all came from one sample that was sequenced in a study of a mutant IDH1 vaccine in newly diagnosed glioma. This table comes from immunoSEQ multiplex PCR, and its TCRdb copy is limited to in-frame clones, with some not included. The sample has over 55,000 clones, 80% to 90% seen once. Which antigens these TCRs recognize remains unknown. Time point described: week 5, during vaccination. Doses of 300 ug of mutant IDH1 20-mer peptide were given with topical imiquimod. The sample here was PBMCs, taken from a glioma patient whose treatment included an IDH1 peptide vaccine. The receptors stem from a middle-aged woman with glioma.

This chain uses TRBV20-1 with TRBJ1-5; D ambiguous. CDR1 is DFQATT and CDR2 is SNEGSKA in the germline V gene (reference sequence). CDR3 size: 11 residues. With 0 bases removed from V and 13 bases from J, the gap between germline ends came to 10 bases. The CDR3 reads CSARDRLQQHF. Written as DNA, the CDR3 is TGCAGTGCTAGAGATCGGTTACAGCAGCATTTT.

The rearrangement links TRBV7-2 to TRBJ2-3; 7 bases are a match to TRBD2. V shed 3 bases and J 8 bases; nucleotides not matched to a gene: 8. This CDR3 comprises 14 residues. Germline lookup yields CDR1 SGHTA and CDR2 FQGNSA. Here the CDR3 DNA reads TGTGCCAGCAGCTTCCTAGCGGCCTATGGTACGCAGTATTTT. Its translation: CASSFLAAYGTQYF.

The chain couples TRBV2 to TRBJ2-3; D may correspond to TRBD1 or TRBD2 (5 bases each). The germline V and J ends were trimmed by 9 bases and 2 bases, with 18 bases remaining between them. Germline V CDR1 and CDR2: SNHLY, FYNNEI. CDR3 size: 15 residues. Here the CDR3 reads CARGPEAAHTDTQYF. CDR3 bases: TGTGCCAGGGGGCCCGAAGCGGCCCACACAGATACGCAGTATTTT.

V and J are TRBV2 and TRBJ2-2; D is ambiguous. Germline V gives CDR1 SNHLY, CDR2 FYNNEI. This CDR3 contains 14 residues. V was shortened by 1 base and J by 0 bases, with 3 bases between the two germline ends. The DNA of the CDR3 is TGTGCCAGCAGTGAAGTCCCGAACACCGGGGAGCTGTTTTTT. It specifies CASSEVPNTGELFF.

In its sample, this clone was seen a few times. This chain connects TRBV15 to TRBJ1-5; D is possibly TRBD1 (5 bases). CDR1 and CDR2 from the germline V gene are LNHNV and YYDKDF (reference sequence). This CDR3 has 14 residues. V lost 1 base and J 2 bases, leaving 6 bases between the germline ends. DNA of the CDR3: TGTGCCACCAGCAGAGGGGGGGGCAATCAGCCCCAGCATTTT. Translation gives CATSRGGGNQPQHF.

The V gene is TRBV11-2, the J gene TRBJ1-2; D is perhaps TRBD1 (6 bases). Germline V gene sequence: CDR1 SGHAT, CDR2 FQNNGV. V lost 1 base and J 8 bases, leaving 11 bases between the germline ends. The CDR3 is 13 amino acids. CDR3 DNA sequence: TGTGCCAGCAGCTTAGCAGGGGAAGGCGGCTACACCTTC. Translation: CASSLAGEGGYTF.

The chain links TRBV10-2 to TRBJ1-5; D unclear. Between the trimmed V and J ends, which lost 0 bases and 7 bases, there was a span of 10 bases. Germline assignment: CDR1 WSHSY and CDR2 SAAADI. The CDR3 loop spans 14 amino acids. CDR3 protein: CASSESNAEQPQHF. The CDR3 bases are TGCGCCAGCAGTGAGTCTAACGCGGAACAGCCCCAGCATTTT.

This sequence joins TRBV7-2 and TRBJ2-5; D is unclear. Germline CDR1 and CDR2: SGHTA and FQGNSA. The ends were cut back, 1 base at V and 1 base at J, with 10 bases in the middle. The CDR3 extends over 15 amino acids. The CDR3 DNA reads TGTGCCAGCAGCTTAGGGGCTCCCCCCCAAGAGACCCAGTACTTC. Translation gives CASSLGAPPQETQYF.

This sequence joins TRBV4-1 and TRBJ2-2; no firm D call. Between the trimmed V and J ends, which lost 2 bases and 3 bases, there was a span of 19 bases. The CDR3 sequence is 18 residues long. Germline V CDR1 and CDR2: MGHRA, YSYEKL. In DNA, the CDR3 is TGCGCCAGCAGCCAAAAGGGTTCGAGAGGTGTGGACACCGGGGAGCTGTTTTTT. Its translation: CASSQKGSRGVDTGELFF.

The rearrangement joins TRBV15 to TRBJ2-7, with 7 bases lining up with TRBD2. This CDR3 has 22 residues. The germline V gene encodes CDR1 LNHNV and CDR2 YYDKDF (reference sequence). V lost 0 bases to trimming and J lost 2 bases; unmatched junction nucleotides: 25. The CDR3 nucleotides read TGTGCCACCAGCAGAGAACCCGGGTGGGGGGGGAGGGCCCCTCTACTGACCTACGAGCAGTACTTC. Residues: CATSREPGWGGRAPLLTYEQYF. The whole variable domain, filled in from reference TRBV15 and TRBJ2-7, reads DAMVIQNPRYQVTQFGKPVTLSCSQTLNHNVMYWYQQKSSQAPKLLFHYYDKDFNNEADTPDNFQSRRPNTSFCFLDIRSPGLGDTAMYLCATSREPGWGGRAPLLTYEQYFGPGTRLTVT.

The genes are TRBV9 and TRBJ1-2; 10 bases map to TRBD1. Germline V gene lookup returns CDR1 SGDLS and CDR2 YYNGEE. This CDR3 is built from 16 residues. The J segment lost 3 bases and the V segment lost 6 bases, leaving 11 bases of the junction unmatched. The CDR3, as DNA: TGTGCCAGCACCGAACGACAGGGGGCGTACGACTATGGCTACACCTTC. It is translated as CASTERQGAYDYGYTF. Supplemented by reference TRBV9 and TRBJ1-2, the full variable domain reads DSGVTQTPKHLITATGQRVTLRCSPRSGDLSVYWYQQSLDQGLQFLIQYYNGEERAKGNILERFSAQQFPDLHSELNLSSLELGDSALYFCASTERQGAYDYGYTFGSGTRLTVV.

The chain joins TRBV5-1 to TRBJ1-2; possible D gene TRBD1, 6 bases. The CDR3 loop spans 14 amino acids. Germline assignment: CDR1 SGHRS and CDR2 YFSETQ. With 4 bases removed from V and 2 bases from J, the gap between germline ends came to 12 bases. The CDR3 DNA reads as TGCGCCAGCAGCGCCGGGGGCCCGAACTATGGCTACACCTTC. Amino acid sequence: CASSAGGPNYGYTF.

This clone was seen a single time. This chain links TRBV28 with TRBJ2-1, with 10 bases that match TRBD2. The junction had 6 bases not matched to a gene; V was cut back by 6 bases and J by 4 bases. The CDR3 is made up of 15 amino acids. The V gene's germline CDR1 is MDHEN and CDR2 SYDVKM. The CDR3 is CASRPNSGRYNEQFF. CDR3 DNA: TGTGCCAGCAGGCCTAATAGCGGGAGGTACAATGAGCAGTTCTTC.

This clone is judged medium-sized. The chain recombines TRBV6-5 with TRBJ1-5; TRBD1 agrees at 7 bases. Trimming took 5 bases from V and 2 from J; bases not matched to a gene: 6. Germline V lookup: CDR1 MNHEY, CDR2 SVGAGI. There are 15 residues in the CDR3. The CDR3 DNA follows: TGTGCCAGCAGTCCCAGGGGGACGGGCAATCAGCCCCAGCATTTT. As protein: CASSPRGTGNQPQHF.